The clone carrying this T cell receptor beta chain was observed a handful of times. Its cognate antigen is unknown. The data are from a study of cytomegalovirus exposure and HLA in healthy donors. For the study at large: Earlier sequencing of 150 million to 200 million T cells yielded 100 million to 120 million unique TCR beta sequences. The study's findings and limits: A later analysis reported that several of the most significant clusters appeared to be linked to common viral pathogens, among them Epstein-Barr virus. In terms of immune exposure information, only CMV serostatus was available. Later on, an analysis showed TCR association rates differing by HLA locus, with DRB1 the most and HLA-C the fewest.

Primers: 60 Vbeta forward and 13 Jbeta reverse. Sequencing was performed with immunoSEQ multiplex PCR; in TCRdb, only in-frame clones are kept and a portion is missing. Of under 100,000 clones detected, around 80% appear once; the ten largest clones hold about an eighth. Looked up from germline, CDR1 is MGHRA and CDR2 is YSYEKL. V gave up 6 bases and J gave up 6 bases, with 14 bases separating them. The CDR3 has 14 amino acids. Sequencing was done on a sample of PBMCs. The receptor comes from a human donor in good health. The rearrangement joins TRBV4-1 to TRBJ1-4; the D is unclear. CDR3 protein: CASSSRGVDEKLFF. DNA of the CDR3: TGCGCCAGCAGTTCCCGGGGTGTAGATGAAAAACTGTTTTTT.